Listed here is a single TCR beta chain. CDR3 length equals 14 residues. The V and J ends lost 7 bases and 4 bases respectively, with 16 bases between them. Germline V gene lookup returns CDR1 LGHDT and CDR2 YNNKEL (reference sequence). The protocol was immunoSEQ multiplex PCR, while the TCRdb copy is restricted to in-frame clones and leaves out a portion. Here the sample spans about 250,000 clones, approximately 88% being singletons. The data originate from a study of blood T cell repertoires in COVID-19. The chain carries TRBV3-1 (or the pseudogene TRBV3-2) and TRBJ1-1; tentatively, D is TRBD1 (6 bases). The TCR comes from a woman in her 30s with acute COVID-19. Material for sequencing was PBMCs or T cells enriched from blood (not recorded which). CDR3 region: CASTLGGRVTEAFF. In DNA, the CDR3 is TGTGCCAGCACCCTAGGGGGACGGGTCACTGAAGCTTTCTTT.